Listed here are 22 T cell receptor beta chains from one sample, sequenced in a study of cytomegalovirus exposure and HLA in healthy donors. Primers for the PCR totalled 60 Vbeta and 13 Jbeta. Repertoires were generated with immunoSEQ multiplex PCR, while TCRdb's copy carries only in-frame clones and drops some. The sample includes 110,000 or so clones, under 70% seen only once; the top ten take roughly 8%. The sample consisted of PBMCs. The receptor set was obtained from a man aged 18 to 29 in good health and CMV-seropositive.

The gene calls are TRBV19 and TRBJ1-5; possibly TRBD1 for D (5 bases). The CDR3 spans 16 residues. From germline, CDR1 is LNHDA and CDR2 SQIVND (reference sequence). V dropped 8 bases and J dropped 4 bases, with 21 bases sitting between them. The CDR3 DNA reads TGTGCCAGTGCCCCCCCCAGGGCAGATATTAATCAGCCCCAGCATTTT. It codes for CASAPPRADINQPQHF.

The V call is TRBV5-6, the J call TRBJ1-1; TRBD1 is a possible D gene (6 bases). The CDR3 consists of 13 residues. Germline lookup yields CDR1 SGHDT and CDR2 YYEEEE. Trimming left V 0 bases short and J 11 bases short, with 14 bases between. The CDR3 nucleotides are TGTGCCAGCAGCTTGGTTGTCGGGGGGCAGGCTTTCTTT. Its translation: CASSLVVGGQAFF.

The V call is TRBV6-5, the J call TRBJ1-5; D remains ambiguous. CDR3 length: 13 residues. From germline, CDR1 is MNHEY and CDR2 SVGAGI. The V end was cut by 2 bases, the J end by 6 bases, with 8 bases between. The CDR3 loop is CASSYAGGQPQHF. The CDR3 nucleotides read TGTGCCAGCAGTTACGCGGGTGGTCAGCCCCAGCATTTT.

The rearrangement joins TRBV6-5 to TRBJ2-3; the D gene is possibly TRBD1 (5 bases). Trimming removed 2 bases at V and 2 bases at J, with 8 bases between. The CDR3 is made up of 14 amino acids. Germline V lookup: CDR1 MNHEY, CDR2 SVGAGI. CDR3 bases: TGTGCCAGCAGTTACACGGACACCACAGATACGCAGTATTTT. Translated: CASSYTDTTDTQYF.

J is TRBJ1-5 and V is TRBV6-5; 7 nucleotides line up with TRBD1. The CDR3 contains 15 residues. The J segment lost 1 base and the V segment lost 5 bases, leaving 5 bases of the junction unmatched. The germline CDR1 and CDR2 sequences are MNHEY and SVGAGI. The CDR3 region is CASSPTGTSNQPQHF. DNA for the CDR3: TGTGCCAGCAGTCCGACAGGGACAAGCAATCAGCCCCAGCATTTT.

CDR3 protein: CASSRDRGEPQHF. CDR3 bases: TGTGCCAGCAGTCGGGACAGGGGTGAACCCCAGCATTTT. The V gene is TRBV28, the J gene TRBJ1-5, with 10 bases matching TRBD1. V was pared by 5 bases and J by 10 bases, with 5 bases of the junction left unmatched. The CDR3 contains 13 residues. In germline, CDR1 is MDHEN, CDR2 SYDVKM.

V is TRBV9 and J is TRBJ2-1; TRBD2 agrees at 8 bases. CDR1 and CDR2 from the germline V gene are SGDLS and YYNGEE. This CDR3 spans 11 amino acids. With 3 bases clipped from V and 10 bases from J, the junction kept 0 bases outside the gene matches. CDR3 protein: CASSGLAEQFF. In nucleotides, the CDR3 is TGTGCCAGCAGCGGACTAGCGGAGCAGTTCTTC.

The chain uses TRBV28 and TRBJ1-2, with no clear D. Trimming removed 6 bases at V and 6 bases at J, with 14 bases between. The CDR3 totals 13 residues. Germline lookup yields CDR1 MDHEN and CDR2 SYDVKM. Here the CDR3 reads CASRSGLGNGYTF. In nucleotides, the CDR3 is TGTGCCAGCAGATCGGGTCTCGGAAATGGCTACACCTTC.

The rearrangement links TRBV5-1 to TRBJ1-4; D may be TRBD1 (6 bases). CDR1 SGHRS and CDR2 YFSETQ come from the germline V gene. V was trimmed by 5 bases and J by 5 bases, leaving 16 bases between them. The CDR3 covers 15 residues. The CDR3 sequence: CASRDTIRGNEKLFF. CDR3 DNA sequence: TGCGCCAGCAGGGACACCATTAGGGGGAATGAAAAACTGTTTTTT.

The gene calls are TRBV11-2 and TRBJ1-1; 8 nucleotides align to TRBD1. Germline CDR1 reads SGHAT; CDR2 reads FQNNGV. The length of the CDR3 is 11 residues. Trimming removed 4 bases from V and 10 bases from J; junction bases left unmatched: 2. CDR3 DNA: TGTGCCAGCAGCTCAGGGACAGGAGCTTTCTTT. This translates into CASSSGTGAFF. The whole variable domain, remainder taken from reference TRBV11-2 and TRBJ1-1, is EAGVAQSPRYKIIEKRQSVAFWCNPISGHATLYWYQQILGQGPKLLIQFQNNGVVDDSQLPKDRFSAERLKGVDSTLKIQPAKLEDSAVYLCASSSGTGAFFGQGTRLTVV.

The J gene is TRBJ1-2, the V gene TRBV7-9, with D possibly being TRBD1 (5 bases). Trimming removed 6 bases from V and 7 bases from J, with 12 bases in between. CDR3 length: 12 amino acids. From germline, CDR1 is SEHNR and CDR2 FQNEAQ (reference sequence). DNA of the CDR3: TGTGCCAGCAGTTACCGGGGGGGTGGCTACACCTTC. Translation: CASSYRGGGYTF.

The chain links TRBV6-5 to TRBJ2-5, with a possible D match to TRBD2 (6 bases). Trimming stripped 5 bases from V and 5 bases from J, with 18 bases between. The CDR3 runs 15 residues. Germline V gene sequence: CDR1 MNHEY, CDR2 SVGAGI. The DNA of the CDR3 is TGTGCCAGCAGTCGTTTGGCGGCCCGGGGGGAGACCCAGTACTTC. This gives the protein CASSRLAARGETQYF.

This clone has only a few counts. The chain joins TRBV5-1 to TRBJ2-7, with a tentative D call TRBD1 (6 bases). There are 13 residues in the CDR3. Germline V gene data show CDR1 as SGHRS and CDR2 as YFSETQ. V lost 4 bases and J 4 bases, leaving 12 bases between the germline ends. As DNA, the CDR3 is TGCGCCAGCAGCAGAGCAGGGGAATACGAGCAGTACTTC. As protein: CASSRAGEYEQYF.

This clone was recorded a few times. V gene TRBV2 combines with J gene TRBJ2-1; 11 bases are shared with TRBD2. The ends lost 3 bases at V and 8 bases at J; junction bases unmatched: 6. Germline-derived CDR1 and CDR2 are SNHLY and FYNNEI. The CDR3 runs 15 residues. The CDR3 here is CASSDSSGGRDEQFF. The CDR3, as DNA: TGTGCCAGCAGTGATTCTAGCGGGGGGAGGGATGAGCAGTTCTTC.

This rearrangement joins TRBV4-2 to TRBJ1-1, with D possibly matching TRBD1 (5 bases). Germline CDR1 is LGHNA and CDR2 is YNFKEQ. V lost 3 bases and J lost 4, with 15 bases in between. This CDR3 region has 15 residues. In DNA, the CDR3 is TGTGCCAGCAGCCACCCGACAGCTTCTGGCACTGAAGCTTTCTTT. This sequence encodes CASSHPTASGTEAFF.

V and J are TRBV27 and TRBJ1-4; D not resolved. V was trimmed by 3 bases and J by 0 bases, leaving 11 bases between them. The CDR3 length is 16 residues. CDR1 and CDR2 (germline): MNHEY, SMNVEV (reference sequence). CDR3 bases: TGTGCCAGCAGTTTCCAAACTCCTGCAACTAATGAAAAACTGTTTTTT. It encodes CASSFQTPATNEKLFF.

The genes are TRBV5-4 and TRBJ2-5, with D hard to call. V lost 4 bases and J lost 5, with 9 bases in between. CDR1 and CDR2 from the germline V gene are SGHNT and YYREEE (reference sequence). The CDR3 contains 12 residues. CDR3 coding DNA: TGTGCCAGCAGCACCCTCGAGGAGACCCAGTACTTC. It is translated as CASSTLEETQYF.

This chain joins TRBV19 and TRBJ2-5; 9 bases align to TRBD2. Germline loops: CDR1 LNHDA, CDR2 SQIVND (reference sequence). The V and J ends lost 5 bases and 3 bases, in that order; junction bases with no gene match: 4. This CDR3 comprises 14 residues. CDR3 nucleotide sequence: TGTGCCAGTAGTTTTGCTAGCGGGGAAGAGACCCAGTACTTC. Protein product: CASSFASGEETQYF.

This clone counts as medium-sized. DNA of the CDR3: TGCAGCGCTAAAACTCCCAGCGGGGGGTCATACAATGAGCAGTTCTTC. Translating gives CSAKTPSGGSYNEQFF. This chain connects TRBV29-1 to TRBJ2-1; the match to TRBD2 covers 9 bases. The CDR3 consists of 16 residues. The germline V gene has CDR1 SQVTM and CDR2 ANQGSEA. With V trimmed by 7 bases and J by 4 bases, 14 bases remained unmatched.

The V call is TRBV11-2, the J call TRBJ1-6; D call uncertain. The ends were cut back, 1 base at V and 9 bases at J, with 4 bases in the middle. The germline CDR1 and CDR2 sequences are SGHAT and FQNNGV. The length of the CDR3 is 12 residues. CDR3 protein: CASSLGGSPLHF. CDR3 sequence (DNA): TGTGCCAGCAGCTTAGGAGGTTCACCCCTCCACTTT.

This clone was detected a few times. The chain uses TRBV29-1 and TRBJ1-2; D uncertain. This CDR3 has 13 residues. Germline CDR1 is SQVTM and CDR2 is ANQGSEA. V lost 0 bases to trimming and J lost 4 bases, with 9 bases between them. In DNA, the CDR3 is TGCAGCGTTGAAGATTTCTCGGGCTATGGCTACACCTTC. Its protein product is CSVEDFSGYGYTF.

The genes are TRBV5-1 and TRBJ2-1; perhaps TRBD1 as D (6 bases). The CDR3 runs 14 residues. Deletions cut 2 bases from V and 4 bases from J, with 10 bases between. The germline V gene has CDR1 SGHRS and CDR2 YFSETQ. For the CDR3, the DNA is TGCGCCAGCAGCTTCGCAGGGGTATACAATGAGCAGTTCTTC. Its protein is CASSFAGVYNEQFF.